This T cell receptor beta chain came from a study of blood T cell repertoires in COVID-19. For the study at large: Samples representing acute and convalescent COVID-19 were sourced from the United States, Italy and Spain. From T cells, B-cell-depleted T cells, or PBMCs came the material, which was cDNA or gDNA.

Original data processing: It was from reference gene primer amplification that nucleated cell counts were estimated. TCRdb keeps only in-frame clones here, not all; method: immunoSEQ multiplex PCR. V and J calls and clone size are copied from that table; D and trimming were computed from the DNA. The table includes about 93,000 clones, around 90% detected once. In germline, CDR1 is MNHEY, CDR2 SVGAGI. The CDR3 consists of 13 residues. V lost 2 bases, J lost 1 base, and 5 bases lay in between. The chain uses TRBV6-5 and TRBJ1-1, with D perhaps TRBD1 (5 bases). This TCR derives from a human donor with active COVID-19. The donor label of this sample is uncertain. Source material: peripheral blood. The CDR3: CASSYTGNTEAFF. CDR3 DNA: TGTGCCAGCAGTTACACAGGGAACACTGAAGCTTTCTTT.